This TCR beta chain was identified during a study of T cells in Graves' hyperthyroidism and ophthalmopathy. At the level of the study: Any treatment followed the collection of peripheral blood at initial diagnosis. General study results and limits: In the blood, most expanded thyroid clonotypes above 0.001 appeared as well.

Amplification targeted TCR beta CDR3 regions from RNA transcripts. With the HTBI primer set, the TCR CDR3 went through a first round of RT-PCR. TCRdb used MiXCR to reprocess the multiplex PCR reads, holding one entry per CDR3 protein. The data hold approximately 640,000 distinct CDR3 sequences, with 15% to 20% observed a single time. The definition of stable Graves' hyperthyroidism was no ophthalmopathy progression within 18 months. PBMCs were sourced from approximately 9 ml fresh peripheral blood. For this clonotype: Its specificity is unknown.

The CDR3 runs 16 residues. Trimming cost V 1 base and J 5 bases, with 21 bases left between them. Germline V gene sequence: CDR1 DFQATT, CDR2 SNEGSKA (reference sequence). The V call is TRBV20-1, the J call TRBJ2-7; a possible D gene is TRBD2 (6 bases). Sample: blood. The sequence was collected from a man between 50 and 59 years old with Graves' hyperthyroidism. CDR3 residues: CSARGLWGVKGDEQYF. CDR3 nucleotides: TGCAGTGCTAGAGGTCTGTGGGGGGTAAAGGGTGACGAGCAGTACTTC.